This TCR beta chain was captured by sequencing in a study of response to subunit inactivated influenza vaccine. This clonotype was counted a few times. MiXCR was run by TCRdb on the RT-PCR reads, yielding one entry per CDR3 protein. The data hold about 620,000 distinct CDR3 sequences, with about 11% observed a single time. The CDR3 spans 15 residues. Germline CDR1 SQVTM, CDR2 ANQGSEA. Germline trimming cut 3 bases from V and 6 bases from J; bases unmatched to any gene: 14. The same data also contributed to another study, on T cells expressing NK-cell markers. That work states: UMIs accompanied the 5'RACE template switching by which TCR beta cDNA was made. The authors applied an anti-gamma-delta TCR antibody in several experiments, and it restricted sorting to alpha-beta TCR T cells.

Sample: PBMCs from blood, taken on the day of vaccination. The rearrangement uses TRBV29-1 and TRBJ2-7, with 7 bases identical to TRBD2. This receptor was obtained from a man aged 50 or older who received an inactivated influenza vaccine. The CDR3 DNA is TGCAGCGTTGACGGCGGGAGAGCCGTCCTGAGCGAGCAGTACTTC. It is translated as CSVDGGRAVLSEQYF.